One and the same sample provided the 23 T cell receptor beta chains below, sequenced in a study of T cells expressing NK-cell markers. TCRdb reprocessed the 5' RACE reads and reports one entry per CDR3 protein, with no DNA. The sample table includes roughly 380,000 distinct CDR3 sequences. The sequenced material came from blood T cells: a sorted CD56 or NKG2C T cell subset, CD4+ or CD8+ T cells, or bulk PBMC T cells (not recorded which). The receptors were sampled from a man aged 18-69 years in good health.

V gene TRBV21-1 combines with J gene TRBJ2-7; TCRdb indicates TRBD2, and absent DNA this call remains unverified. TRBV21-1 is termed a pseudogene. The CDR3 contains 16 residues. The CDR3 protein is CVSSASRAERGYEQYF.

The chain combines TRBV7-3 with TRBJ1-5; the D gene TCRdb calls, TRBD1, cannot be checked with no DNA. The germline CDR1 and CDR2 sequences are SGHTA and FQGTGA. This CDR3 region has 16 residues. The CDR3 sequence is CASSRRGGSGNQPQHF.

The chain combines TRBV3-1 with TRBJ2-6. The germline V gene encodes CDR1 LGHDT and CDR2 YNNKEL (reference sequence). The CDR3 is 19 amino acids. This CDR3 reads CASSQDFYRFSSGANVLTF.

V is TRBV25-1 and J is TRBJ2-7; with no DNA, the TCRdb D assignment of TRBD1 cannot be verified. Per the germline V gene, CDR1 is MGHDK and CDR2 is SYGVNS. CDR3 length: 17 amino acids. CDR3 residues: CASRSTGTGALDYEQYF.

The chain recombines TRBV21-1 with TRBJ2-5; lacking DNA, the TRBD1 call made by TCRdb goes unchecked. TRBV21-1 is a documented pseudogene. The CDR3 length is 15 residues. The CDR3 here is CASRQGRCLQETQYF.

The J gene is TRBJ2-1, the V gene TRBV9; checking the TCRdb D call of TRBD2 is not possible without DNA. The germline gives CDR1 SGDLS, CDR2 YYNGEE. The CDR3 extends over 17 amino acids. Here the CDR3 reads CASSPRQRLAGTNEQFF.

CDR3 sequence reads: CASSPRRLTADSGANVLTF. V and J are TRBV11-1 and TRBJ2-6; TCRdb's D gene call, TRBD1, goes unchecked for lack of DNA. The CDR3 is made up of 19 amino acids. CDR1 and CDR2 from the germline V gene are SGHAT and FQDESV (reference sequence).

This sequence joins TRBV14 and TRBJ2-2; the TCRdb D gene call, TRBD1, has no DNA to confirm it. CDR1 and CDR2 (germline): SGHDN, FVKESK. The CDR3 is made up of 17 amino acids. CDR3 sequence: CASSQEFRGANTGELFF.

The chain joins TRBV5-1 to TRBJ2-7. The CDR3 consists of 15 residues. Germline-derived CDR1 and CDR2 are SGHRS and YFSETQ. The CDR3 sequence is CASSLSSGPSYEQYF.

This sequence joins TRBV5-5 and TRBJ2-7. Germline V CDR1 and CDR2: SGHKS, YYEKEE (reference sequence). The CDR3 contains 14 residues. The CDR3 sequence: CASSLNRDSYEQYF.

The V gene is TRBV21-1, the J gene TRBJ1-5; TCRdb's D call, TRBD1, is unchecked because there is no DNA. TRBV21-1 is assigned pseudogene status. CDR3 length: 18 residues. The chain's CDR3 is CASSARDREEEGYQPQHF.

The chain is built from TRBV20-1 and TRBJ2-7; TCRdb outputs TRBD2, but without DNA this stays unchecked. The V gene's germline CDR1 is DFQATT and CDR2 SNEGSKA (reference sequence). The CDR3 has 14 residues. The CDR3: CSARTGGPRNEQYF.

This rearrangement joins TRBV3-1 to TRBJ2-5; TCRdb names TRBD2, which stays unverified in the absence of DNA. CDR1 and CDR2 (germline): LGHDT, YNNKEL (reference sequence). The CDR3 length is 18 residues. CDR3 protein: CASSLLAGGPMYLETQYF.

The V gene is TRBV20-1, the J gene TRBJ1-5. Germline V gene data show CDR1 as DFQATT and CDR2 as SNEGSKA (reference sequence). CDR3 size: 15 residues. This chain's CDR3 is CSASFGVRGNQPQHF.

This chain's CDR3 is CASSVYTGNEQFF. This rearrangement joins TRBV6-1 to TRBJ2-1; without DNA, the TCRdb call of TRBD1 cannot be checked. CDR1 and CDR2 from the germline V gene are MNHNS and SASEGT. The CDR3 spans 13 residues.

The rearrangement uses TRBV9 and TRBJ1-2; the TRBD1 assignment by TCRdb is unverifiable without DNA. The CDR3 runs 17 residues. Per the germline V gene, CDR1 is SGDLS and CDR2 is YYNGEE. CDR3 sequence reads: CASSPTISGQINYGYTF.

The rearrangement links TRBV20-1 to TRBJ1-2; with no DNA, the TCRdb D assignment of TRBD1 cannot be verified. In germline, CDR1 is DFQATT, CDR2 SNEGSKA (reference sequence). This CDR3 has 13 residues. The CDR3: CSARGGGGNGYTF.

The V call is TRBV7-2, the J call TRBJ2-7; lacking DNA, the TRBD2 call made by TCRdb goes unchecked. The V gene's germline CDR1 is SGHTA and CDR2 FQGNSA. The CDR3 is 17 amino acids. CDR3 region: CASSYTTASGGFYEQYF.

The J gene is TRBJ1-2, the V gene TRBV11-2; TCRdb picks TRBD1, but there is no DNA to check that call. The CDR3 loop spans 20 amino acids. The germline gives CDR1 SGHAT, CDR2 FQNNGV. The chain's CDR3 is CASSLKGWWGQSTSNYGYTF.

The rearrangement joins TRBV5-1 to TRBJ2-3. Germline assignment: CDR1 SGHRS and CDR2 YFSETQ. This CDR3 contains 15 residues. The CDR3 region is CASSLDNPITDTQYF.

The chain couples TRBV10-1 to TRBJ2-5; TCRdb's D gene call, TRBD1, goes unchecked for lack of DNA. The CDR3 covers 15 residues. Germline CDR1 WNHNN, CDR2 SYGVQD (reference sequence). CDR3 amino acids: CASRPTTGTRETQYF.

The chain employs TRBV7-2 and TRBJ2-1; TCRdb outputs TRBD2, but without DNA this stays unchecked. The CDR3 consists of 16 residues. Germline assignment: CDR1 SGHTA and CDR2 FQGNSA. CDR3 sequence: CASSTVAGSSYNEQFF.

The chain employs TRBV12-3 or TRBV12-4 and TRBJ2-1; absent DNA, TCRdb's TRBD2 call cannot be checked. CDR3 size: 15 residues. CDR3 region: CASSLVLVQGHEQFF.